The source of this T cell receptor beta chain is a study of early T cells in non-severe SARS-CoV-2 infection. Study-level information: Investigators sequenced bulk RNA drawn from unsorted whole blood, and chains remained unpaired.

Attachment of unique molecular identifiers was made to individual cDNA molecules. A single record per CDR3 protein comes from TCRdb applying MiXCR to the 5' RACE reads. The sample has fewer than 85,000 distinct CDR3 sequences; roughly 14% are singletons. With 1 base clipped from V and 5 bases from J, the junction kept 2 bases outside the gene matches. The CDR3 has 14 residues. The germline V gene has CDR1 MDHEN and CDR2 SYDVKM. Specimen: whole blood, collected at baseline. The receptor comes from an adult who was a healthcare worker with PCR-confirmed SARS-CoV-2 infection or an uninfected control (not recorded which). This chain uses TRBV28 with TRBJ1-2, with 9 nucleotides matching TRBD1. The CDR3 DNA reads as TGTGCCAGCAGTTTATTTGGGACAGGGTATGGCTACACCTTC. This codes for CASSLFGTGYGYTF.